This T cell receptor (beta chain) comes out of a study of T cell responses to AZD1222 COVID-19 vaccine. Trimming took off 5 bases at V and 0 bases at J, with 14 bases between the two ends. The CDR3 has 15 residues. Germline values: CDR1 SGHTA, CDR2 FQGNSA. Data came from immunoSEQ multiplex PCR; TCRdb stores just in-frame clones and leaves some out. The sample holds 90,000 to 150,000 clones, about nine tenths seen once. The receptor comes from an adult in good health. The sample was peripheral blood, taken on day 0 of AZD1222 vaccination. The chain combines TRBV7-2 with TRBJ2-7; D perhaps matches TRBD1 (6 bases). The CDR3 region has the DNA TGTGCCAGCAGCACTCGGACAGTTAGCTCCTACGAGCAGTACTTC. This gives the protein CASSTRTVSSYEQYF.